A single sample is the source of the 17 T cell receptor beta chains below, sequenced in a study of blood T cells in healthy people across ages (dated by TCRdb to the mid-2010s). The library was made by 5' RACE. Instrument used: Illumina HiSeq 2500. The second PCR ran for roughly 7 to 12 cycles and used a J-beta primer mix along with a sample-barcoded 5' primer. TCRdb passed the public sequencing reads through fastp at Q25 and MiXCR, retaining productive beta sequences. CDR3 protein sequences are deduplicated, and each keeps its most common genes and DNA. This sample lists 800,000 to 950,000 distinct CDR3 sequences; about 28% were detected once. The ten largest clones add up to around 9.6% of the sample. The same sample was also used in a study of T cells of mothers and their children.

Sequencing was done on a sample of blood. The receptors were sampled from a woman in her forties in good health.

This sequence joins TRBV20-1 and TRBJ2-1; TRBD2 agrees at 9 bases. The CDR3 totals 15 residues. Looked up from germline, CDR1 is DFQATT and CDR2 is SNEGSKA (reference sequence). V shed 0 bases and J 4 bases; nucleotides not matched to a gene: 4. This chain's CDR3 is CSARDERGDYNEQFF. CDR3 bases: TGCAGTGCTAGAGATGAGCGGGGGGATTACAATGAGCAGTTCTTC.

CDR3 region: CASSYSGREQFF. CDR3 DNA: TGTGCCAGCAGTTACTCGGGCCGAGAGCAGTTCTTC. The gene calls are TRBV6-2 or TRBV6-3 and TRBJ2-1; D gene unclear. Looked up from germline, CDR1 is MNHEY and CDR2 is SVGEGT. Trimming left V 0 bases short and J 10 bases short, with 7 bases between. This CDR3 is built from 12 residues.

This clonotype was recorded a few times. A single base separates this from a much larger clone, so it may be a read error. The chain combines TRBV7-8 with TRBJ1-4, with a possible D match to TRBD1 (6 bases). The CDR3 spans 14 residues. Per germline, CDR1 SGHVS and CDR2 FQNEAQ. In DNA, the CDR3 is TGTGCCGGCAGCTTAGCGGGGGGCGGTGAAAAACTGTTTTTT. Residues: CAGSLAGGGEKLFF.

CDR3 region: CAIGTVAGNQPQHF. CDR3 bases: TGTGCCATCGGAACGGTCGCGGGCAATCAGCCCCAGCATTTT. V is TRBV28 and J is TRBJ1-5; D unclear. Germline loops: CDR1 MDHEN, CDR2 SYDVKM. The V and J ends lost 10 bases and 2 bases respectively, with 15 bases between them. The CDR3 totals 14 residues.

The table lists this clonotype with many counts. CDR3 sequence: CSVEEPGGNEKLFF. CDR3 coding DNA: TGCAGCGTTGAAGAGCCAGGGGGTAATGAAAAACTGTTTTTT. The chain joins TRBV29-1 to TRBJ1-4, with 7 bases matching TRBD1. After removal of 0 bases from V and 4 bases from J, the junction contained 2 bases not matched to a gene. The length of the CDR3 is 14 residues. Germline V lookup: CDR1 SQVTM, CDR2 ANQGSEA.

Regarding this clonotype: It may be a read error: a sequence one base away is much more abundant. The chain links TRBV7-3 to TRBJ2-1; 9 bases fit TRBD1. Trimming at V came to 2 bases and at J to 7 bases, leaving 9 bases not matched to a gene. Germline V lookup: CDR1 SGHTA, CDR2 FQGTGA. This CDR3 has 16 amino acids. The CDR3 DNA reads TGTGCCAGCAGCTTACAGCCCCGGACAGGGGTGAATGAGCAGTTCTTC. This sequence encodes CASSLQPRTGVNEQFF.

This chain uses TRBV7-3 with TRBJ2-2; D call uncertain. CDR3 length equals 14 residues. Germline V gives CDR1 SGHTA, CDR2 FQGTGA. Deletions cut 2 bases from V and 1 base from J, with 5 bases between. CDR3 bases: TGTGCCAGCAGCTTAGATTGGAACACCGGGGAGCTGTTTTTT. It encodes CASSLDWNTGELFF.

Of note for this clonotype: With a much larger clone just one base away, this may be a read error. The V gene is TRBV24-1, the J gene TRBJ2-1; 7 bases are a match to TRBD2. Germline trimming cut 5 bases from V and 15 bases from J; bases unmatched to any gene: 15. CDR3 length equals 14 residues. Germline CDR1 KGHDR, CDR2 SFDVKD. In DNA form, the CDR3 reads TGTGCCACCAGTGTTAGCACAGGACGAGCGGGGTTGTTCTTC. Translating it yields CATSVSTGRAGLFF.

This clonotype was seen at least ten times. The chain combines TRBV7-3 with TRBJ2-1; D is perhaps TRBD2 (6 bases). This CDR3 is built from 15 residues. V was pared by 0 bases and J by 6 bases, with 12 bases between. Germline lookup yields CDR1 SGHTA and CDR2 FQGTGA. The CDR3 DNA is TGTGCCAGCAGCTTAACATCGGGGACTGCCAATGAGCAGTTCTTC. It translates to CASSLTSGTANEQFF.

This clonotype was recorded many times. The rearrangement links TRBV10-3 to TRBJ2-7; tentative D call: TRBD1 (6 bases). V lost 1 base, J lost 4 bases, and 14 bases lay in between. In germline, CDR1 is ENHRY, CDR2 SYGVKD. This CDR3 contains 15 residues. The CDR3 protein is CAISEFWTDPYEQYF. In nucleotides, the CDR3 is TGTGCCATCAGTGAGTTTTGGACAGACCCTTACGAGCAGTACTTC.

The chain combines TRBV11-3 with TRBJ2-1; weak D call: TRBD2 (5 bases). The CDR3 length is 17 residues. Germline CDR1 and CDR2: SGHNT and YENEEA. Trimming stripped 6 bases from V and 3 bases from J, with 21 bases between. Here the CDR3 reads CASSPSVSGYNYNEQFF. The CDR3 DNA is TGTGCCAGCAGTCCCTCTGTCTCGGGATACAACTACAATGAGCAGTTCTTC. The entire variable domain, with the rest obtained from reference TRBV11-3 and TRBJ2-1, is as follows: EAGVVQSPRYKIIEKKQPVAFWCNPISGHNTLYWYLQNLGQGPELLIRYENEEAVDDSQLPKDRFSAERLKGVDSTLKIQPAELGDSAVYLCASSPSVSGYNYNEQFFGPGTRLTVL.

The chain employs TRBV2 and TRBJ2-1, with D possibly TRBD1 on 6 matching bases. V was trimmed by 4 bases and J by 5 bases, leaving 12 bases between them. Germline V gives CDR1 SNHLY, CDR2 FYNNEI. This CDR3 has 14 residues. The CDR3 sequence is CASSAGRGHNEQFF. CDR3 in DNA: TGTGCCAGCAGTGCGGGCAGGGGCCACAATGAGCAGTTCTTC. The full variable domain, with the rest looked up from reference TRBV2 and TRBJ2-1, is EPEVTQTPSHQVTQMGQEVILRCVPISNHLYFYWYRQILGQKVEFLVSFYNNEISEKSEIFDDQFSVERPDGSNFTLKIRSTKLEDSAMYFCASSAGRGHNEQFFGPGTRLTVL.

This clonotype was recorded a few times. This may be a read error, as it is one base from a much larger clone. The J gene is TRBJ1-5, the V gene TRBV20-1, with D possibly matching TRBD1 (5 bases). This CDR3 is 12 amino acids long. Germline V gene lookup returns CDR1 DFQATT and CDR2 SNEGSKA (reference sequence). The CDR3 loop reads CRANYQGQPQHF. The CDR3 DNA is TGCAGGGCTAACTATCAGGGTCAGCCCCAGCATTTT.

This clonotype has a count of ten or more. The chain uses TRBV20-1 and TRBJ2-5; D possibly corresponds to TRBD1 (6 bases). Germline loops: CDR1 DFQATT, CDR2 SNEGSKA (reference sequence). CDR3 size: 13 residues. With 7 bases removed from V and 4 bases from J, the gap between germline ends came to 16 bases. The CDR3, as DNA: TGCAGTGGGTACAGGGCCCCTCGAGAGACCCAGTACTTC. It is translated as CSGYRAPRETQYF.

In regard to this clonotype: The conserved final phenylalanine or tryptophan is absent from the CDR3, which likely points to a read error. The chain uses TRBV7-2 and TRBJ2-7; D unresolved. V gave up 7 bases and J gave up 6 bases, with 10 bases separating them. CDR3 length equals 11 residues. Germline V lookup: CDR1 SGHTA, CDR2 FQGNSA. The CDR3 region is CASNFYGEQYL. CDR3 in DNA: TGTGCCAGCAACTTCTACGGCGAGCAGTACTTA.

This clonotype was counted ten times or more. CDR3 nucleotide sequence: TGTGCCAGCAGCGGAACCGGGACAGGGGGACACGAGCAGTACTTC. Translation gives CASSGTGTGGHEQYF. The chain carries TRBV9 and TRBJ2-7; 11 bases are shared with TRBD1. The J segment lost 5 bases and the V segment lost 3 bases, leaving 7 bases of the junction unmatched. The CDR3 contains 15 residues. Germline CDR1 SGDLS, CDR2 YYNGEE.

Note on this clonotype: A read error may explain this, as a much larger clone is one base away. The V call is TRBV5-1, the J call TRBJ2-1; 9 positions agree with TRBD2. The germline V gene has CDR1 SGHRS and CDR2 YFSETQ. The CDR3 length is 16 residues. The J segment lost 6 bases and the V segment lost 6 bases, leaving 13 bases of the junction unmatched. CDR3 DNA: TGCGCCAGCACCCAGGACTGGCTAGCGGGGACCAATGAGCAGTTCTTC. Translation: CASTQDWLAGTNEQFF. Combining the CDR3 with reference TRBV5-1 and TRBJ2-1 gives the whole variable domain KAGVTQTPRYLIKTRGQQVTLSCSPISGHRSVSWYQQTPGQGLQFLFEYFSETQRNKGNFPGRFSGRQFSNSRSEMNVSTLELGDSALYLCASTQDWLAGTNEQFFGPGTRLTVL.